This TCR beta chain was observed in a study of blood T cell repertoires in COVID-19. Study-level background: Samples came from the United States, Italy and Spain, spanning acute and convalescent COVID-19.

Germline trimming cut 1 base from V and 10 bases from J; bases unmatched to any gene: 4. The length of the CDR3 is 14 residues. CDR1 and CDR2 from the germline V gene are SGHDT and YYEEEE. Assay used: immunoSEQ multiplex PCR; TCRdb lists only in-frame clones, some missing. Of about 94,000 clones in the sample, about four fifths were seen once. This sequence originates from a man aged 55 to 70 with acute or convalescent COVID-19. The chain carries TRBV5-6 and TRBJ1-6, with 8 bases fitting TRBD1. Sequences were obtained from peripheral blood. CDR3 protein: CASSLQGAYSPLHF. The CDR3, as DNA: TGTGCCAGCAGCTTGCAGGGGGCCTACTCACCCCTCCACTTT.